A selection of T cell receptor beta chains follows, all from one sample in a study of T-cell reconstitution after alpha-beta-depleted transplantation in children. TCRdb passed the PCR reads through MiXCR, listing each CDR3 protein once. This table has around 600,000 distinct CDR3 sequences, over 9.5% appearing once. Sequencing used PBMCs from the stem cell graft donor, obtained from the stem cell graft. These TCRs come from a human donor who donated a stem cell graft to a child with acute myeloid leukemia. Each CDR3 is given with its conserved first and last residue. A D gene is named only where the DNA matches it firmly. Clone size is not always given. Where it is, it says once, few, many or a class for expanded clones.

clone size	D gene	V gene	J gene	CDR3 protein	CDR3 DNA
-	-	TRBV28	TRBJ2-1	CASSLLLPEQFF	TGTGCCAGCAGTTTACTGCTTCCTGAGCAGTTCTTC
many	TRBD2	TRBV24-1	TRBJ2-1	CATSAITSGSTNEQFF	TGTGCCACCAGTGCAATTACTAGCGGGAGTACCAATGAGCAGTTCTTC
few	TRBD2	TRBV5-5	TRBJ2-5	CASSFFTSGSKQTQYF	TGTGCCAGCAGCTTTTTTACTAGCGGGAGTAAACAGACCCAGTACTTC
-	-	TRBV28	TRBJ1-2	CASPDKNGYGYTF	TGTGCCAGCCCGGACAAAAACGGGTATGGCTACACCTTC
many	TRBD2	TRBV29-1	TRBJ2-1	CSVAGRKGLAGGDEQFF	TGCAGCGTTGCGGGCCGGAAGGGACTAGCGGGAGGCGATGAGCAGTTCTTC
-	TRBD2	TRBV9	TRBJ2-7	CASSAYSGLAYEQYF	TGTGCCAGCAGCGCTTATAGCGGGTTGGCCTACGAGCAGTACTTC
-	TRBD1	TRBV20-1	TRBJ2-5	CSAGDRKKETQYF	TGCAGTGCTGGGGACAGAAAAAAAGAGACCCAGTACTTC
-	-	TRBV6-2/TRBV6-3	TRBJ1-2	CASNLPTGGGYTF	TGTGCCAGCAACTTACCTACAGGTGGTGGCTACACCTTC
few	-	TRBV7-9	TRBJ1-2	CASSLLGRYQGYTF	TGTGCCAGCAGCCTTTTAGGACGGTATCAGGGCTACACCTTC
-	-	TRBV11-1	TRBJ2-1	CASSDPVEEQFF	TGTGCCAGCAGCGACCCAGTGGAAGAGCAGTTCTTC
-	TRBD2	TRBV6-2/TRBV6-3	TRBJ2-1	CASSYTAAGVGSYNEQFF	TGTGCCAGCAGTTACACTGCAGCGGGAGTAGGCTCCTACAATGAGCAGTTCTTC
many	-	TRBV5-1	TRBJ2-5	CASTDQETQYF	TGCGCCAGCACGGACCAAGAGACCCAGTACTTC
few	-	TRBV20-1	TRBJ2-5	CSARSGGAPRTPQETQYF	TGCAGTGCTCGTAGCGGAGGAGCGCCCCGAACACCCCAAGAGACCCAGTACTTC
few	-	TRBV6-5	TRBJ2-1	CATLRVGNEQFF	TGTGCCACCCTGAGGGTGGGGAATGAGCAGTTCTTC
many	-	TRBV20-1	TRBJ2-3	CSASGWSRGTDTQYF	TGCAGTGCTAGTGGTTGGAGTCGGGGCACAGATACGCAGTATTTT
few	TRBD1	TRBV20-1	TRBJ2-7	CSARFPGQDRMQYF	TGCAGTGCTAGATTTCCGGGACAGGATCGTATGCAGTACTTC
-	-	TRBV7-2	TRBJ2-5	CASRLLGQETQYF	TGTGCCAGCCGCTTACTGGGGCAAGAGACCCAGTACTTC
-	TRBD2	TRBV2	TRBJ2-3	CACRKNPLAGGPGVDTQYF	TGTGCCTGCAGGAAAAACCCCCTAGCGGGAGGGCCCGGAGTAGATACGCAGTATTTT
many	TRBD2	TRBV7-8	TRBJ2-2	CASSLARTSGRAKTGELFF	TGTGCCAGCAGCTTAGCGCGAACTAGCGGGAGGGCCAAAACCGGGGAGCTGTTTTTT
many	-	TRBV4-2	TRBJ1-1	CASSPPGVQGRTAFF	TGTGCCAGCAGCCCCCCGGGGGTGCAGGGGCGAACAGCTTTCTTT
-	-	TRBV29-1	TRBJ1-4	CSALIVQRGEKLFF	TGCAGCGCCCTTATCGTTCAGAGAGGTGAAAAACTGTTTTTT
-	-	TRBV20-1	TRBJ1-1	CSVQLDTPGTEAFF	TGCAGTGTGCAACTTGACACTCCGGGGACTGAAGCTTTCTTT
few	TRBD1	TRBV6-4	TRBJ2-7	CASAPRQGQVYEQYF	TGTGCCAGCGCACCTCGACAGGGACAAGTCTACGAGCAGTACTTC
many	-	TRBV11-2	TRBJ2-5	CASSLVEKETQYF	TGTGCCAGCAGCTTAGTGGAGAAGGAGACCCAGTACTTC
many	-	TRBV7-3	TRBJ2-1	CASSLLSGRKGEQFF	TGTGCCAGCAGCTTATTATCGGGACGGAAGGGTGAGCAGTTCTTC
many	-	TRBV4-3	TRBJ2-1	CASSQESDSEQFF	TGCGCCAGCAGCCAAGAATCCGACAGTGAGCAGTTCTTC
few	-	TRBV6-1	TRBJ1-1	CASRATMNTEAFF	TGTGCCAGCAGGGCGACCATGAACACTGAAGCTTTCTTT
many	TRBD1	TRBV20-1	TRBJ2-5	CSLQGEETQYF	TGCAGTCTACAGGGGGAGGAGACCCAGTACTTC